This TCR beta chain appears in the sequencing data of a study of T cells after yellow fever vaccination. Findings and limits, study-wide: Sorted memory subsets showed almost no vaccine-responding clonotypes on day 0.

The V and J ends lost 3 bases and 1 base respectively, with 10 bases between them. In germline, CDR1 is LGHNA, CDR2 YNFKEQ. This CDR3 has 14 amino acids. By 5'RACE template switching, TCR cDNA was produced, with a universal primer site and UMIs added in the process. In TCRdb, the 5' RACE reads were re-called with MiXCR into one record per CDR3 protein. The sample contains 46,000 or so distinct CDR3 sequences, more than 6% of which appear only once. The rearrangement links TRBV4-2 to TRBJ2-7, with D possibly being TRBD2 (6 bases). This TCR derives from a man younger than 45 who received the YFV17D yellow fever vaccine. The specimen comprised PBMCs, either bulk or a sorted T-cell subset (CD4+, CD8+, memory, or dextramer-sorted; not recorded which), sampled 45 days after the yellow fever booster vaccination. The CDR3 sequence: CASSQGGLSYEQYF. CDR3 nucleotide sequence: TGTGCCAGCAGCCAGGGAGGACTATCCTACGAGCAGTACTTC.